A selection of T cell receptor beta chains follows, all from one sample in a study of shared clonotypes between healthy human individuals. This table comes from immunoSEQ multiplex PCR, and its TCRdb copy is limited to in-frame clones, with some not included. The sample carries some 680,000 clones, 60% to 75% recorded once. Sequencing was done on a sample of memory CD4+ T cells sorted from blood. The receptor set was obtained from a woman aged 25 to 39 in good health. The conserved cysteine and the conserved F or W are not part of the CDR3 here.

j_gene,len,v_gene,CDR3aa
TRBJ2-4,12,TRBV7-3,ASSQQGEGNIQY
TRBJ2-7,12,TRBV15,ATSRVSTAYEQY
TRBJ1-5,10,TRBV7-8,ASSQGNQPQH
TRBJ1-2,13,TRBV6-5,ASNPRGAANYGYT
TRBJ2-7,12,TRBV5-1,ASSLEDRVYEQY
TRBJ1-1,13,TRBV19,ASRRTGTLNTEAF
TRBJ2-7,15,TRBV18,ASSPVTSGTGSVAQY
TRBJ2-2,12,TRBV28,ASSRRQGAGELF
TRBJ1-5,11,TRBV7-8,ASSSQRDQPQH
TRBJ2-1,14,TRBV7-2,ASSLAIGRRDNEQF
TRBJ1-1,13,TRBV10-1,ASSRSGDMNTEAF
TRBJ1-2,9,TRBV19,ASSNIYGYT
TRBJ2-3,14,TRBV11-1,ASSSYTSSSTDTQY
TRBJ1-4,13,TRBV6-1,AFGQGLPFNEKLF
TRBJ1-1,12,TRBV10-3,AISVGGANTEAF
TRBJ2-1,12,TRBV11-3,ASSFSSSRDEQF
TRBJ2-7,12,TRBV7-8,ASSFRRNSYEQY
TRBJ1-1,14,TRBV7-8,ASSRRGEGKNTEAF
TRBJ2-1,13,TRBV6-5,ASRFARSSYNEQF
TRBJ2-7,13,TRBV7-9,ASSRTGQGPGEQY
TRBJ2-2,11,TRBV15,ATSRDLRGELF
TRBJ1-1,9,TRBV7-9,ATEKNTEAF
TRBJ2-7,13,TRBV28,ASRATGTGSYEQY
TRBJ1-1,13,TRBV9,ASSEQGALSTEAF
TRBJ2-2,16,TRBV11-2,ASSARLAGGQGTGELF
TRBJ2-7,18,TRBV21-1,ASSKVVREVRTIKSYEQY
TRBJ1-1,12,TRBV4-2,ASSQDPKNTEAF
TRBJ1-1,14,TRBV30,AWKVPDTPTSTEAF
TRBJ2-1,14,TRBV11-2,ASSLVGGSVGNEQF
TRBJ2-1,13,TRBV28,ASSSPGASYNEQF
TRBJ1-2,12,TRBV19,ASRGGRADYGYT
TRBJ2-2,14,TRBV11-1,ASSSMSAGNTGELF
TRBJ2-1,12,TRBV5-1,ASTWTSGDNEQF
TRBJ1-5,12,TRBV28,ASSTGTANQPQH
TRBJ2-1,15,TRBV7-6,ASSLESVGLGSNEQF
TRBJ2-1,13,TRBV28,ASRGLWTAYNEQF